This T cell receptor (beta chain) emerged from a study of T cells in Graves' hyperthyroidism and ophthalmopathy. About the study: Peripheral blood was taken when the disease was first diagnosed, before any treatment began. Study-level results: Most thyroid clonotypes that were expanded above 0.001 also turned up in blood.

The CDR3 covers 15 residues. V was pared by 5 bases and J by 2 bases, with 6 bases of the junction left unmatched. The germline V gene encodes CDR1 SNHLY and CDR2 FYNNEI. Enrolled ophthalmopathy patients presented with a Clinical Activity Score of at least 3, a NOSPECS grade of at least 4, and disease duration under 3 months. Diagnosis rested on symptoms, serum thyroxine and TRAb, thyroid ultrasound, and orbital computed tomography. This clonotype was seen at least ten times. Antigen: not known. Amplification of TCR beta CDR3 regions used RNA as the template. Researchers ran a first-round RT-PCR on the TCR CDR3 using the HTBI primer set. TCRdb re-called the multiplex PCR reads with MiXCR, one entry per CDR3 protein. The sample shows approximately 570,000 distinct CDR3 sequences, approximately 20% of them seen only once.

Specimen: blood. The clonotype originates from a man aged 40-50 years with Graves' ophthalmopathy. The chain recombines TRBV2 with TRBJ2-1; 7 nucleotides match TRBD2. The CDR3 sequence is CASSHSSGPYNEQFF. The CDR3 nucleotides read TGTGCCAGCAGTCATTCTAGCGGCCCCTACAATGAGCAGTTCTTC.